This is a list of T cell receptor beta chains from one sample in a study of T-cell reconstitution after alpha-beta-depleted transplantation in children. TCRdb processed the PCR reads anew with MiXCR; each CDR3 protein has one entry. The table records fewer than 550,000 distinct CDR3 sequences, approximately 10% of them present only once. This specimen consisted of PBMCs, mostly from graft donor cells, obtained 180 days after TCRalphabeta/CD19-depleted stem cell transplant. These TCRs come from a female patient between 2 and 10 years old who had a stem cell transplant for aplastic anemia, so the T cells may come from the graft donor. The CDR3 runs from the conserved cysteine through the conserved F or W. A D gene is named only where the DNA matches it firmly. Clone size is not always given. Where it is, it says once, few, many or a class for expanded clones.

TRBJ2-1	TRBV19	TRBD2	few	TGTGCCAGTAGTACCCGGACTAGCGGGAGGAAGAGTGAGCAGTTCTTC	CASSTRTSGRKSEQFF
TRBJ2-1	TRBV5-5	.	.	TGTGCCAGCAGCACGGGGCAATTAAATGAGCAGTTCTTC	CASSTGQLNEQFF
TRBJ2-1	TRBV28	TRBD1	.	TGTGCCAGCAGTTCCCGGGACAGGGGAAGAAATGAGCAGTTCTTC	CASSSRDRGRNEQFF
TRBJ2-3	TRBV28	.	.	TGTGCCAGCAGTTTATTGGCGGTGGTGGTAAGGGATACGCAGTATTTT	CASSLLAVVVRDTQYF
TRBJ1-2	TRBV29-1	.	few	TGCAGCGTTGAATCGGCGGGAGATGGCTACACCTTC	CSVESAGDGYTF
TRBJ2-2	TRBV18	TRBD2	few	TGTGCCAGCTCAAAGACTAGCCTCAACACCGGGGAGCTGTTTTTT	CASSKTSLNTGELFF
TRBJ2-3	TRBV28	.	few	TGTGCCAGCAGAAGTTTTCTAGATACGCAGTATTTT	CASRSFLDTQYF
TRBJ2-7	TRBV6-6	TRBD2	many	TGTGCCAGCAGGGGGGGGAGCTCCTACGAGCAGTACTTC	CASRGGSSYEQYF
TRBJ1-5	TRBV12-3/TRBV12-4	.	few	TGTGCCAGCGGTGGGGGGGGAAATCAGCCCCAGCATTTT	CASGGGGNQPQHF
TRBJ2-1	TRBV3-1	.	many	TGTGCCAGCAGCCACCGGGGTGAGCAGTTCTTC	CASSHRGEQFF
TRBJ2-7	TRBV5-1	TRBD1	few	TGCGCCAGCAGCTACCTGACAGGGATCGACGAGCAGTACTTC	CASSYLTGIDEQYF
TRBJ2-5	TRBV20-1	.	few	TGCAGTGCTCGGGGACTCCAAGAGACCCAGTACTTC	CSARGLQETQYF
TRBJ1-5	TRBV25-1	.	few	TGTGCCAGCAAGGGACGTTGGGGTCAGCCCCAGCATTTT	CASKGRWGQPQHF
TRBJ2-7	TRBV12-3/TRBV12-4	TRBD1	few	TGTGCCAGCAGTTTCGGGGGACAGGGGTCCTACGAGCAGTACTTC	CASSFGGQGSYEQYF
TRBJ2-7	TRBV6-6	.	.	TGTGCCAGCAGTTACCAAGGAAACTACGAGCAGTACTTC	CASSYQGNYEQYF
TRBJ2-1	TRBV25-1	.	.	TGTGCCAGCAGTGGAACCACCTTTCTCTCCTACAATGAGCAGTTCTTC	CASSGTTFLSYNEQFF
TRBJ1-1	TRBV7-9	.	many	TGTGCCAGCAGTTTAGGTAGCACTGAAGCTTTCTTT	CASSLGSTEAFF
TRBJ1-5	TRBV20-1	TRBD1	few	TGCAGTGCTAGAGGACGACAGGGGTTTAATCAGCCCCAGCATTTT	CSARGRQGFNQPQHF
TRBJ2-5	TRBV4-3	.	few	TGCGCCAGCAGCCATCTTCCTAACCCAGAGACCCAGTACTTC	CASSHLPNPETQYF
TRBJ1-1	TRBV24-1	.	once	TGTGGCACCAGTGATTGGGCAGACACTGAAGCTTTCTTT	CGTSDWADTEAFF
TRBJ2-1	TRBV2	TRBD2	few	TGTGCCAGCAGCACCCTAGCGGGAGGGTCCAATGAGCAGTTCTTC	CASSTLAGGSNEQFF
TRBJ2-7	TRBV28	.	.	TGTGCCAGCAGTTTATCTGTCAGGGCTTTTCCCTACGAGCAGTACTTC	CASSLSVRAFPYEQYF
TRBJ2-1	TRBV20-1	.	.	TGCAGTGCTAGGCATCGGGAGTTTTACAATGAGCAGTTCTTC	CSARHREFYNEQFF
TRBJ1-2	TRBV4-3	.	many	TGCGCCAGCAGCCAAGAATGGGTAACGCTCTATGGCTACACCTTC	CASSQEWVTLYGYTF
TRBJ2-3	TRBV5-1	TRBD2	many	TGCGCCAGCTTAGCGGGGCCTAGCACAGATACGCAGTATTTT	CASLAGPSTDTQYF
TRBJ1-2	TRBV6-1	.	few	TGTGCCAGCAGCCCTGGGCGGGGAGCTAACTATGGCTACACCTTC	CASSPGRGANYGYTF
TRBJ1-5	TRBV4-3	.	.	TGCGCCAGCAGCTTAATTTTTGTCCTTAGCAATCAGCCCCAGCATTTT	CASSLIFVLSNQPQHF
TRBJ1-1	TRBV6-5	.	few	TGTGCCAGCAGTTACGGTAAGGGGCACACTGAAGCTTTCTTT	CASSYGKGHTEAFF
TRBJ2-7	TRBV15	.	many	TGTGCCACCATGGGTAAAAGAGGGAACTACGAGCAGTACTTC	CATMGKRGNYEQYF